A selection of T cell receptor beta chains follows, all from one sample in a study of patients and donors after allogeneic stem cell transplantation. Using its own MiXCR run on the RT-PCR reads, TCRdb lists one record per CDR3 protein. The table shows roughly 880,000 distinct CDR3 sequences, with 15% to 20% occurring only once. Sequencing used blood, either unsorted or a sorted T cell fraction (not recorded which). The receptors derive from a human donor who was either an allogeneic HSCT recipient or a stem cell or donor lymphocyte infusion donor (not recorded which). It is not recorded whose cells these are; they may come from a transplant donor. Each CDR3 is given with its conserved first and last residue. The D gene is left open where the match is weak. Clone size is stated in some rows and not others, as once, few, many or a class when expanded.

d_call	v_call	cdr3_length	j_call	clone_size	cdr3_aa	cdr3_nt
TRBD2	TRBV9	16	TRBJ2-3	few	CASSVENPGGPGTQYF	TGTGCCAGCAGCGTAGAGAATCCGGGAGGGCCGGGTACGCAGTATTTT
NA	TRBV20-1	15	TRBJ2-1	few	CSATAAHNGGNEQFF	TGCAGTGCTACGGCAGCGCACAACGGGGGCAATGAGCAGTTCTTC
NA	TRBV9	14	TRBJ2-3	NA	CASSVGGSGDTQYF	TGTGCCAGCAGCGTAGGTGGTAGCGGAGATACGCAGTATTTT
NA	TRBV21-1	15	TRBJ1-1	NA	CASSHPKLGHTEAFF	TGTGCCAGCAGCCATCCTAAATTGGGACACACTGAAGCTTTCTTT
TRBD1	TRBV20-1	11	TRBJ2-7	once	CSARVKGTEYF	TGCAGTGCTAGAGTGAAGGGGACAGAGTACTTC
NA	TRBV10-3	15	TRBJ2-7	few	CAISFGLLSSYEQYF	TGTGCCATCAGTTTTGGACTCCTAAGCTCCTACGAGCAGTACTTC
NA	TRBV7-3	14	TRBJ2-3	few	CASSKGELTDTQYF	TGTGCCAGCAGCAAGGGGGAGCTCACAGATACGCAGTATTTT
TRBD2	TRBV5-6	16	TRBJ2-1	many	CASSTSTSGAYNEQFF	TGTGCCAGCAGCACATCGACTAGCGGGGCCTACAATGAGCAGTTCTTC
TRBD2	TRBV27	15	TRBJ2-1	few	CASSLAPREDNEQFF	TGTGCCAGCAGTTTGGCCCCCCGGGAGGACAATGAGCAGTTCTTC
NA	TRBV12-3/TRBV12-4	12	TRBJ1-5	NA	CASRSRNQPQHF	TGTGCCAGCCGATCACGCAATCAGCCCCAGCATTTT
TRBD1	TRBV6-1	16	TRBJ2-1	NA	CASRHLTGGAGNEQFF	TGTGCCAGCAGACACCTAACAGGGGGCGCGGGGAATGAGCAGTTCTTC
NA	TRBV6-5	13	TRBJ1-1	few	CASSYSISTEAFF	TGTGCCAGCAGTTACTCGATTAGCACTGAAGCTTTCTTT
NA	TRBV18	17	TRBJ2-4	few	CASSPLSVGSAKNIQYF	TGTGCCAGCTCACCCCTCAGTGTTGGAAGTGCCAAAAACATTCAGTACTTC
NA	TRBV4-3	15	TRBJ2-5	NA	CASSQGRQGWETQYF	TGCGCCAGCAGCCAAGGGAGGCAGGGATGGGAGACCCAGTACTTC